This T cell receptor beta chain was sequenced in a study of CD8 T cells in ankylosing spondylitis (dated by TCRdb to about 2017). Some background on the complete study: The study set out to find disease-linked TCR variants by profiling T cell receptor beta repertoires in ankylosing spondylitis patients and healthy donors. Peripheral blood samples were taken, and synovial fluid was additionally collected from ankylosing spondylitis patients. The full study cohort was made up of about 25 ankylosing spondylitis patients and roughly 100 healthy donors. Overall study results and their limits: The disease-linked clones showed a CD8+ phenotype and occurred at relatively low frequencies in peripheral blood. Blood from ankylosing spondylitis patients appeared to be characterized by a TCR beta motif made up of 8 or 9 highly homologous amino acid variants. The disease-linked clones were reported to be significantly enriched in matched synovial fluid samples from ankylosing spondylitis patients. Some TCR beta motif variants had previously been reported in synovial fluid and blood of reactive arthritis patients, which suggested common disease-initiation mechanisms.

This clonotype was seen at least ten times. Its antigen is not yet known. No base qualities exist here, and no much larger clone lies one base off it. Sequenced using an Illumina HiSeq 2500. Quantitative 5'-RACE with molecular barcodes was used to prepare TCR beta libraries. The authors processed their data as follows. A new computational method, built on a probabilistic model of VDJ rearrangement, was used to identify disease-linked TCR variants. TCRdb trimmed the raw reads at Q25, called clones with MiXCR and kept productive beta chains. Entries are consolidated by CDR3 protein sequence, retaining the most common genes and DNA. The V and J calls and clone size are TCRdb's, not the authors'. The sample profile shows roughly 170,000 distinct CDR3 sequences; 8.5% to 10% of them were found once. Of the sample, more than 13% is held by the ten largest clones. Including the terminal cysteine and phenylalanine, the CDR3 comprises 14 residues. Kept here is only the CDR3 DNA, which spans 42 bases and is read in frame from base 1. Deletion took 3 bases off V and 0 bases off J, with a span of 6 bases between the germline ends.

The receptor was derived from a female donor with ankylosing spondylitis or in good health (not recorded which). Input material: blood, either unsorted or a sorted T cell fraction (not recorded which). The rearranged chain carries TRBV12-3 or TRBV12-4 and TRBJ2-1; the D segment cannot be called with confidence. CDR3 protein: CASSFSVSYNEQFF. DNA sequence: TGTGCCAGCAGTTTTTCAGTCTCCTACAATGAGCAGTTCTTC.